The 3 T cell receptor beta chains reported below all come from one sample, sequenced in a study of blood T cell repertoires in COVID-19. Clones were read by immunoSEQ multiplex PCR, and TCRdb kept only the in-frame ones, dropping some. The table has over 150,000 clones, more than 70% seen once. Sequencing was carried out using peripheral blood. The origin of the receptors is a man over 45 with active or convalescent COVID-19.

The chain links TRBV14 to TRBJ1-2; 8 nucleotides match TRBD1. The V gene's germline CDR1 is SGHDN and CDR2 FVKESK. The CDR3 extends over 14 amino acids. The V gene end was trimmed by 0 bases and the J gene end by 7 bases; junction bases not matched to a gene: 4. CDR3 residues: CASSQDTRGLGYTF. The CDR3 nucleotides are TGTGCCAGCAGCCAAGACACCAGGGGGCTTGGCTACACCTTC.

This rearrangement joins TRBV7-2 to TRBJ1-1; 7 nucleotides align to TRBD1. Per germline, CDR1 SGHTA and CDR2 FQGNSA. This CDR3 is 13 amino acids long. With V trimmed by 5 bases and J by 11 bases, 11 bases remained unmatched. CDR3 bases: TGTGCCAGCAGCCCCTTTAGACAGGGTACGGCTTTCTTT. Its protein product is CASSPFRQGTAFF.

The chain has TRBV29-1 and TRBJ2-5; 8 nucleotides agree with TRBD2. CDR1 is SQVTM, CDR2 ANQGSEA, per germline. The V and J ends lost 3 bases and 0 bases, in that order; junction bases with no gene match: 3. This CDR3 is built from 14 residues. For the CDR3, the DNA is TGCAGCGTTGAGCCGGGAGGGGACCAAGAGACCCAGTACTTC. Its translation is CSVEPGGDQETQYF.